This T cell receptor (beta chain) is from a study of molecular identifiers for immune sequencing clone quantification. Trimming pared 3 bases from V and 2 bases from J, leaving 11 bases between. Germline CDR1 reads GTSNPN; CDR2 reads SVGIG (reference sequence). This CDR3 has 15 amino acids. It was with previously described methods and listed TCR primers that bulk TCR libraries were made. From the PCR reads, TCRdb called clonotypes with MiXCR, one entry per CDR3 protein. The table has 460,000 or so distinct CDR3 sequences, under 30% seen once. Each library that profiled naive CD8 cells came from approximately 20,000 to 1,000,000 sorted cells with 10%, 30% or 50% RNA. Naive CD8 T cells were picked out by sorting for CD8+CD4-CCR7+CD45RA+.

This sequence joins TRBV30 and TRBJ2-6; D ambiguous. This clonotype originated in a human donor in good health. Some libraries in this study had Jurkat cell RNA spiked in. The sample was naive CD8+ T cells from blood, with Jurkat cell RNA spiked in. Subset in this sample: FACS-sorted CD8+CD4-CCR7+CD45RA+ naive T cells. CDR3 region: CAWSSTSAGANVLTF. The DNA of the CDR3 is TGTGCCTGGAGCAGCACAAGCGCTGGGGCCAACGTCCTGACTTTC.